The T cell receptor beta chain described here comes from a study of shared clonotypes between healthy human individuals. Study-wide points: Generation probabilities were higher for clonotypes shared across all four sorted-subset donors than for unshared ones.

CDR1 is GTSNPN, CDR2 SVGIG, per germline (reference sequence). V was trimmed by 1 base and J by 2 bases, leaving 11 bases between them. The CDR3 contains 14 residues. Regarding this clone: What it binds is unknown.

TCRdb keeps only in-frame clones here, not all; method: immunoSEQ multiplex PCR. The repertoire holds roughly 2,300,000 clones, with 85% to 95% as singletons. Sample: naive CD4+ T cells from PBMCs. The subset here: CD45RA+ positively selected. This chain connects TRBV30 to TRBJ2-5; D is perhaps TRBD1 (5 bases). The TCR was taken from a man between 18 and 29 years old in good health. Some clones in this sample may be carry-over from other donors' samples. The CDR3 DNA follows: TGTGCCTGGAGTGGGGGCAGCCTTCAAGAGACCCAGTACTTC. It is translated as CAWSGGSLQETQYF. The variable domain in full, with the rest retrieved from reference TRBV30 and TRBJ2-5, is SQTIHQWPATLVQPVGSPLSLECTVEGTSNPNLYWYRQAAGRGLQLLFYSVGIGQISSEVPQNLSASRPQDRQFILSSKKLLLSDSGFYLCAWSGGSLQETQYFGPGTRLLVL.